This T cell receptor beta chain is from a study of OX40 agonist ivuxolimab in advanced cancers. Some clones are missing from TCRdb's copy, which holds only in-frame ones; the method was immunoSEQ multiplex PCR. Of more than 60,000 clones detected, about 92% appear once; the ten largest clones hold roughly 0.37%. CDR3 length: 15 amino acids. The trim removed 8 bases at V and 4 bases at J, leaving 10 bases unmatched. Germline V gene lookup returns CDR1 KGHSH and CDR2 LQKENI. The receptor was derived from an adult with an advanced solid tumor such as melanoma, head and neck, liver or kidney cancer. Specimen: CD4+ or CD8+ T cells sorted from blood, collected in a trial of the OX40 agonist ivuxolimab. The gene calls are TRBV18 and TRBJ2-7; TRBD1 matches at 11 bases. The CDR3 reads CASARTGGAGYEQYF. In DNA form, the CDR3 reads TGTGCCAGCGCTAGGACAGGGGGCGCGGGGTACGAGCAGTACTTC.